This is a list of T cell receptor beta chains from one sample in a study of CD4 T cells in relation to SARS-CoV-2 and coronaviruses. The method was immunoSEQ multiplex PCR; TCRdb's version includes in-frame clones alone and lacks a portion of them. The sample lists 15,000 to 20,000 clones; over 60% were seen once. Their antigen targets remain unknown. The sample taken for sequencing was CD4+ T cells from PBMCs, cultured in vitro. Receptors originate from a human donor in good health. Each CDR3 is given with its conserved first and last residue. Each record gives: V gene, clone size, CDR3 length, CDR3 protein. Only some rows state a clone size, as once, few, many or a class for expanded clones.

v_gene: TRBV24-1
abundance: few
len: 13
CDR3aa: CATGGDSTYEQYF

v_gene: TRBV5-1
abundance: .
len: 15
CDR3aa: CASSPADSNRDTIYF

v_gene: TRBV4-1
abundance: .
len: 18
CDR3aa: CASSPGQGAWRNTGELFF

v_gene: TRBV7-8
abundance: .
len: 16
CDR3aa: CASSLSGTATSYEQYF

v_gene: TRBV5-8
abundance: .
len: 11
CDR3aa: CASSAYYEQYF

v_gene: TRBV4-2
abundance: .
len: 17
CDR3aa: CASSQDFRADSYNEQFF

v_gene: TRBV28
abundance: .
len: 15
CDR3aa: CASSFLGAGNTEAFF

v_gene: TRBV24-1
abundance: .
len: 15
CDR3aa: CATSDQTGLRETQYF

v_gene: TRBV5-4
abundance: .
len: 13
CDR3aa: CASSFGGEGGYTF

v_gene: TRBV12-3/TRBV12-4
abundance: few
len: 13
CDR3aa: CASMRGSSTEAFF

v_gene: TRBV5-1
abundance: .
len: 14
CDR3aa: CASRDLSSGNTIYF

v_gene: TRBV19
abundance: few
len: 15
CDR3aa: CASSTRTGGSYEQYF

v_gene: TRBV11-2
abundance: .
len: 17
CDR3aa: CASSLVVGRWGTDTQYF

v_gene: TRBV5-8
abundance: few
len: 12
CDR3aa: CASSLINYEQYF

v_gene: TRBV6-5
abundance: .
len: 14
CDR3aa: CASRETGGIGPVHF

v_gene: TRBV15
abundance: .
len: 12
CDR3aa: CATSRDFNEQFF

v_gene: TRBV3-1/TRBV3-2
abundance: .
len: 12
CDR3aa: CASSQVVGEQYF

v_gene: TRBV18
abundance: .
len: 14
CDR3aa: CASSPDRDRGYQYF

v_gene: TRBV29-1
abundance: few
len: 12
CDR3aa: CSVDWVGYGYTF

v_gene: TRBV6-5
abundance: few
len: 15
CDR3aa: CASRGGQMNTGELFF

v_gene: TRBV7-6
abundance: .
len: 17
CDR3aa: CASSPRGQGIGTDTQYF

v_gene: TRBV10-3
abundance: .
len: 13
CDR3aa: CATKDRGQETQYF

v_gene: TRBV3-1/TRBV3-2
abundance: .
len: 14
CDR3aa: CASSQAINNQPQHF

v_gene: TRBV6-1
abundance: .
len: 14
CDR3aa: CASSEAGAGYGYTF

v_gene: TRBV18
abundance: .
len: 14
CDR3aa: CASSEPAGVSEQFF

v_gene: TRBV2
abundance: .
len: 12
CDR3aa: CASKGGAYEQYF

v_gene: TRBV10-3
abundance: .
len: 12
CDR3aa: CAISDSGTEQFF

v_gene: TRBV30
abundance: .
len: 12
CDR3aa: CAWSRQSYEQYF

v_gene: TRBV27
abundance: .
len: 13
CDR3aa: CASSLQGNSPLHF

v_gene: TRBV18
abundance: .
len: 13
CDR3aa: CASSPGLGETQYF

v_gene: TRBV6-5
abundance: .
len: 14
CDR3aa: CASSSGTPTGELFF

v_gene: TRBV11-3
abundance: .
len: 15
CDR3aa: CASSWGTETTDTQYF

v_gene: TRBV4-2
abundance: .
len: 16
CDR3aa: CASSQEPTGMADTQYF

v_gene: TRBV6-1
abundance: .
len: 12
CDR3aa: CASRGRGTEAFF

v_gene: TRBV14
abundance: .
len: 13
CDR3aa: CASSQVDLNEQFF

v_gene: TRBV9
abundance: few
len: 15
CDR3aa: CASSVAAGGTDTQYF

v_gene: TRBV7-2
abundance: .
len: 16
CDR3aa: CASSLALLRGQETQYF

v_gene: TRBV29-1
abundance: .
len: 17
CDR3aa: CSVEGAPGYLQIETQYF

v_gene: TRBV5-1
abundance: few
len: 14
CDR3aa: CASSPDSTPDEQYF

v_gene: TRBV7-9
abundance: once
len: 15
CDR3aa: CASSRSTGGNTEAFF

v_gene: TRBV5-4
abundance: .
len: 13
CDR3aa: CASSIADRLGYTF

v_gene: TRBV21-1
abundance: .
len: 15
CDR3aa: CASSKDGQGFYEQYF

v_gene: TRBV6-5
abundance: .
len: 14
CDR3aa: CASSAGTGFHEQYF

v_gene: TRBV5-1
abundance: .
len: 15
CDR3aa: CASSLEGRRTDTQYF

v_gene: TRBV7-9
abundance: .
len: 14
CDR3aa: CASSLNLVADTQYF